The 19 T cell receptor beta chains below come from one sample, sequenced in a study of blood T cell repertoires in COVID-19. Here immunoSEQ multiplex PCR was the method, and the copy in TCRdb shows in-frame clones only, minus some. The profile covers fewer than 350,000 clones, with about 90% appearing a single time and approximately 12% taken by the ten largest. The sample was peripheral blood. The receptors stem from a woman in her twenties or thirties with COVID-19, enrolled during active disease.

This clone came up a few times. The chain employs TRBV5-1 and TRBJ1-4, with a weak D call TRBD1 (6 bases). The V gene's germline CDR1 is SGHRS and CDR2 YFSETQ. V dropped 4 bases and J dropped 8 bases, with 18 bases sitting between them. The CDR3 has 15 amino acids. The DNA of the CDR3 is TGCGCCAGCAGCGCGGGGGCGTCCGGCGGGGAAAAACTGTTTTTT. Translation: CASSAGASGGEKLFF.

A remark on this clone: This specimen includes other DNA sequences encoding the same CDR3. The CDR3 DNA reads TGCGCCAGCAGCTTGGAGAGCTCCTACAATGAGCAGTTCTTC. Its translation: CASSLESSYNEQFF. V is TRBV5-1 and J is TRBJ2-1; D remains unclear. Looked up from germline, CDR1 is SGHRS and CDR2 is YFSETQ. CDR3 length: 14 residues. V shed 0 bases and J shed 0 bases, with 4 bases lying between them. The variable domain in full, with the rest retrieved from reference TRBV5-1 and TRBJ2-1, is KAGVTQTPRYLIKTRGQQVTLSCSPISGHRSVSWYQQTPGQGLQFLFEYFSETQRNKGNFPGRFSGRQFSNSRSEMNVSTLELGDSALYLCASSLESSYNEQFFGPGTRLTVL.

This clone was observed a handful of times. This chain connects TRBV5-4 to TRBJ2-7; no definite D call. The V gene's germline CDR1 is SGHNT and CDR2 YYREEE (reference sequence). The CDR3 runs to 12 residues. V was cut by 5 bases and J by 6 bases, with 12 bases left in between. DNA for the CDR3: TGTGCCAGCAGATTCGGCCCGGGCGAGCAGTACTTC. Translation: CASRFGPGEQYF.

As concerns this clone: This sample includes further DNA sequences coding for the same CDR3. The chain links TRBV18 to TRBJ2-7; D not resolved. CDR1 KGHSH and CDR2 LQKENI come from the germline V gene. The CDR3 spans 12 residues. V was pared by 6 bases and J by 0 bases, with 6 bases between. The CDR3 is CASSPSSYEQYF. The CDR3 nucleotides are TGTGCCAGCTCTCCTAGCTCCTACGAGCAGTACTTC.

The rearrangement uses TRBV18 and TRBJ2-4; D call uncertain. V was cut by 5 bases and J by 9 bases, with 17 bases left in between. This CDR3 is built from 14 residues. Germline values: CDR1 KGHSH, CDR2 LQKENI. CDR3 bases: TGTGCCAGCTCAGAGTCCGGTCCGGGTTTCATTCAGTACTTC. Residues: CASSESGPGFIQYF.

This clone was picked up one time. The rearrangement uses TRBV27 and TRBJ1-1; 7 nucleotides agree with TRBD1. Per germline, CDR1 MNHEY and CDR2 SMNVEV (reference sequence). The CDR3 sequence is 14 residues long. Germline trimming cut 2 bases from V and 7 bases from J; bases unmatched to any gene: 7. CDR3 bases: TGTGCCAGCAGTTTAAGGGGGCCGGATAATGAAGCTTTCTTT. Its translation: CASSLRGPDNEAFF.

The chain has TRBV28 and TRBJ1-2; tentative D call: TRBD1 (5 bases). Germline-derived CDR1 and CDR2 are MDHEN and SYDVKM. The CDR3 spans 14 residues. V lost 3 bases and J 5 bases, leaving 13 bases between the germline ends. The CDR3 protein is CASSLEGRGYGYTF. The CDR3 coding sequence is TGTGCCAGCAGTTTGGAGGGCCGGGGGTATGGCTACACCTTC.

The rearrangement uses TRBV6-4 and TRBJ2-1, with 10 bases matching TRBD1. This CDR3 region has 15 residues. J gave up 5 bases and V 6 bases, and 7 bases lay outside the gene matches. CDR1 and CDR2 from the germline V gene are MRHNA and SNTAGT. In DNA form, the CDR3 reads TGTGCCAGCAGATCGGGACAGGGGATAAACAATGAGCAGTTCTTC. Residues: CASRSGQGINNEQFF.

This rearrangement joins TRBV7-9 to TRBJ1-5; maybe TRBD1 (6 bases). V dropped 5 bases and J dropped 7 bases, with 12 bases sitting between them. This CDR3 has 13 residues. CDR1 and CDR2 from the germline V gene are SEHNR and FQNEAQ (reference sequence). The CDR3 loop is CASSPGVSQPQHF. The CDR3 region has the DNA TGTGCCAGCAGCCCAGGGGTGAGCCAGCCCCAGCATTTT. Supplemented by reference TRBV7-9 and TRBJ1-5, the full variable domain reads DTGVSQNPRHKITKRGQNVTFRCDPISEHNRLYWYRQTLGQGPEFLTYFQNEAQLEKSRLLSDRFSAERPKGSFSTLEIQRTEQGDSAMYLCASSPGVSQPQHFGDGTRLSIL.

The chain is built from TRBV27 and TRBJ1-4, with TRBD1 matching 7 bases. The CDR3 covers 16 residues. CDR1 is MNHEY, CDR2 SMNVEV, per germline (reference sequence). V trimming: 1 base; J trimming: 5 bases; junction bases outside the gene matches: 7. The DNA for the CDR3 is TGTGCCAGCAGTTTATTGACAGGGACCAGAAATGAAAAACTGTTTTTT. This sequence encodes CASSLLTGTRNEKLFF. Together with reference TRBV27 and TRBJ1-4, the CDR3 gives the full variable domain: EAQVTQNPRYLITVTGKKLTVTCSQNMNHEYMSWYRQDPGLGLRQIYYSMNVEVTDKGDVPEGYKVSRKEKRNFPLILESPSPNQTSLYFCASSLLTGTRNEKLFFGSGTQLSVL.

The chain couples TRBV4-1 to TRBJ2-1; 14 nucleotides line up with TRBD2. Trimming cost V 2 bases and J 12 bases; bases outside gene matches: 15. This CDR3 has 18 residues. Per germline, CDR1 MGHRA and CDR2 YSYEKL. The CDR3 sequence is CASSQRTSGGPNTIPQFF. The CDR3 DNA follows: TGCGCCAGCAGCCAAAGGACTAGCGGGGGGCCCAATACCATTCCGCAGTTCTTC.

This chain links TRBV7-2 with TRBJ1-2; D gene ambiguous. V gave up 0 bases and J gave up 4 bases, with 12 bases separating them. CDR1 SGHTA and CDR2 FQGNSA come from the germline V gene. This CDR3 region has 15 residues. For the CDR3, the DNA is TGTGCCAGCAGCTTAGCGCGAGGAGCCCCCTATGGCTACACCTTC. Its protein is CASSLARGAPYGYTF.

This chain uses TRBV7-2 with TRBJ2-7, with D possibly matching TRBD2 (7 bases). V was clipped by 5 bases and J by 3 bases, with 17 bases between them. CDR1 SGHTA and CDR2 FQGNSA come from the germline V gene. The CDR3 extends over 15 amino acids. CDR3 sequence reads: CASSPMGGLNYEQYF. The CDR3, as DNA: TGTGCCAGCAGCCCCATGGGGGGGCTAAACTACGAGCAGTACTTC.

The V and J genes are TRBV11-2 and TRBJ2-7, with D perhaps matching TRBD2 (5 bases). The CDR3 sequence is 13 residues long. Germline values: CDR1 SGHAT, CDR2 FQNNGV. V lost 1 base, J lost 2 bases, and 6 bases lay in between. The CDR3 DNA reads TGTGCCAGCAGCTTAGGACTACCCTACGAGCAGTACTTC. Translation gives CASSLGLPYEQYF.

The chain has TRBV5-4 and TRBJ1-6, with TRBD1 matching over 8 bases. This CDR3 is built from 16 residues. The V gene's germline CDR1 is SGHNT and CDR2 YYREEE (reference sequence). J was trimmed by 14 bases and V by 0 bases; bases with no gene match: 13. CDR3 sequence: CASSLERTGLLSTLHF. The CDR3, as DNA: TGTGCCAGCAGCTTGGAAAGGACAGGGCTACTCTCCACCCTCCACTTT.

The rearrangement uses TRBV6-4 and TRBJ1-6; D not certain. The ends were cut back, 11 bases at V and 7 bases at J, with 15 bases in the middle. The germline gives CDR1 MRHNA, CDR2 SNTAGT. The CDR3 extends over 13 amino acids. The chain's CDR3 is CARPKGGNSPLHF. CDR3 coding DNA: TGTGCCCGCCCCAAGGGAGGGAATTCACCCCTCCACTTT.

The CDR3 sequence: CASSTRTSTSNLYGYTF. DNA for the CDR3: TGTGCCAGCTCAACCAGAACGTCCACCTCCAATCTCTATGGCTACACCTTC. The V call is TRBV18, the J call TRBJ1-2; D remains ambiguous. Germline V CDR1 and CDR2: KGHSH, LQKENI. Trimming shortened V by 5 bases and J by 4 bases, and 23 bases separated the two germline ends. This CDR3 is built from 17 residues.

This clone was seen a single time. The chain joins TRBV4-1 to TRBJ1-6; TRBD1 matches 8 bases. This CDR3 comprises 15 residues. The V gene end was trimmed by 0 bases and the J gene end by 9 bases; junction bases not matched to a gene: 4. Germline assignment: CDR1 MGHRA and CDR2 YSYEKL. CDR3 sequence (DNA): TGCGCCAGCAGCCAAGATGGGACAGGCAGTTCACCCCTCCACTTT. Translating it yields CASSQDGTGSSPLHF.

The V call is TRBV12-3 or TRBV12-4, the J call TRBJ1-2, with D hard to call. Between the trimmed V and J ends, which lost 10 bases and 1 base, there was a span of 10 bases. This CDR3 spans 12 amino acids. The CDR3 here is CAKWRVNYGYTF. The CDR3 DNA reads TGTGCCAAATGGCGGGTTAACTATGGCTACACCTTC.